The source of this TCR beta chain is a study of T cells in Graves' hyperthyroidism and ophthalmopathy. J lost 3 bases, V lost 8 bases, and 6 bases had no gene match. The germline CDR1 and CDR2 sequences are SNHLY and FYNNEI. The CDR3 consists of 14 residues. What was amplified from RNA transcripts were TCR beta CDR3 regions. HTBI primers were employed in a first-round RT-PCR of the TCR CDR3. TCRdb re-called the multiplex PCR reads through MiXCR, storing one row per CDR3 protein. Counted here are 400,000 to 600,000 distinct CDR3 sequences, roughly 20% occurring once; the ten biggest clones make up about 30%. This clonotype was recorded once.

The chain carries TRBV2 and TRBJ2-7; 11 bases map to TRBD1. Sequenced: blood. This TCR was recovered from a man aged 18-30 years with Graves' hyperthyroidism. Here the CDR3 DNA reads TGTGCCAGCCATGCCGGGACAGGGGGCTACGAGCAGTACTTC. Protein sequence: CASHAGTGGYEQYF.